The TCR beta chain described here comes from a study of CD8+ T cells in alopecia areata. Turning to the study itself: The share of scalp area affected provided the severity score for treated patients.

Treatment given: oral pan-JAK inhibitor, 5-10 mg twice daily. Peripheral blood and lesional scalp punch biopsies were taken from alopecia areata patients. The CDR3 has 15 residues. V was clipped by 1 base and J by 6 bases, with 14 bases between them. Germline loops: CDR1 LNHDA, CDR2 SQIVND (reference sequence). This clone has a handful of counts. Other DNA sequences in this specimen translate into the identical CDR3. As the sequencing template, cDNA was produced by extracting RNA and reverse transcribing it. The repertoire was sequenced with immunoSEQ multiplex PCR; TCRdb's copy has only in-frame clones and lacks some. The data show 190,000 or so clones, roughly 53% seen once.

The receptor was isolated from a human donor with alopecia areata. The input for sequencing was CD8+ T cells sorted from blood, taken at week 24, from a patient treated with tofacitinib. The chain combines TRBV19 with TRBJ2-3; TRBD2 is a possible D gene (5 bases). The CDR3 sequence: CASSIAGGALDTQYF. The CDR3 DNA sequence: TGTGCCAGTAGTATAGCCGGAGGCGCCCTGGATACGCAGTATTTT.